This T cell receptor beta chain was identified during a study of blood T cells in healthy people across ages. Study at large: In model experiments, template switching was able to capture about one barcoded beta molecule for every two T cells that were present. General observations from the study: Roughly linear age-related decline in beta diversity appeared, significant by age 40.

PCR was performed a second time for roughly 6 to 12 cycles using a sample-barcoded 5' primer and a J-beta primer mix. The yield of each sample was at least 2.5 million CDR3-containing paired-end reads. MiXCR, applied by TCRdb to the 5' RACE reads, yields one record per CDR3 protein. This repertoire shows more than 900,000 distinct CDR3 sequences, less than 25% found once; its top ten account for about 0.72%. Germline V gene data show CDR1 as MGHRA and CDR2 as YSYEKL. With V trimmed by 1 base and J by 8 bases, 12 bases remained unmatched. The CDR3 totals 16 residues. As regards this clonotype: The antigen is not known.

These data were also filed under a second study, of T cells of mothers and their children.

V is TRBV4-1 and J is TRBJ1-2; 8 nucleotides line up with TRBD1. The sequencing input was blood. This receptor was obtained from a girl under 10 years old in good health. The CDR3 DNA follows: TGCGCCAGCAGCCAAGTCGGTTCAGGGGGCGCGAGGGGCTACACCTTC. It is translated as CASSQVGSGGARGYTF.